This TCR beta chain was captured in a study of neurological immune-mediated disorders. This clonotype showed up many times. The CDR3 has 14 amino acids. CDR1 and CDR2 from the germline V gene are DFQATT and SNEGSKA (reference sequence). With 7 bases clipped from V and 0 bases from J, the junction kept 5 bases outside the gene matches. TCRdb redid the calling of the 5' RACE reads with MiXCR, one entry per CDR3 protein. The sample includes about 79,000 distinct CDR3 sequences, approximately 14% of them seen just once. This sequence originates from a woman between 50 and 59 years old in good health. This chain links TRBV20-1 with TRBJ2-3; 9 nucleotides agree with TRBD2. The source material was PBMCs. This chain's CDR3 is CSVSSGASTDTQYF. In DNA form, the CDR3 reads TGCAGTGTCTCTAGCGGGGCTAGCACAGATACGCAGTATTTT.